This TCR beta chain was retrieved from a study of T cell changes during pregnancy in multiple sclerosis. The germline gives CDR1 MRHNA, CDR2 SNTAGT. This CDR3 comprises 15 residues. The V and J ends lost 3 bases and 5 bases respectively, with 15 bases between them. Assay: immunoSEQ multiplex PCR; the TCRdb copy retains only in-frame clones and omits some. The data show 20,000 to 25,000 clones, more than 85% seen once. The rearrangement joins TRBV6-4 to TRBJ2-3, with D tentatively TRBD2 (6 bases). Sequencing used CD8+ T cells from peripheral blood mononuclear cells, obtained in the first trimester of pregnancy. The sequence was obtained from a female donor with multiple sclerosis, enrolled in a pregnancy study. The CDR3 region has the DNA TGTGCCAGCAGTGAAGGGCCGACCGGGGGAGATACGCAGTATTTT. It translates to CASSEGPTGGDTQYF.